What follows describes a single T cell receptor (beta chain). The data originate from a study of blood T cells in healthy people across ages. The CDR3 is 15 amino acids. CDR1 is SGHAT, CDR2 FQDESV, per germline (reference sequence). The J segment lost 6 bases and the V segment lost 5 bases, leaving 6 bases of the junction unmatched. A second about 6 to 12 cycle PCR used barcoded and J-beta primers. TCRdb re-called the 5' RACE reads through MiXCR, storing one row per CDR3 protein. The table includes 900,000 to 950,000 distinct CDR3 sequences, just under 30% detected once. Separately, the same data were catalogued under a study of T cells of mothers and their children.

The sample consisted of blood. This TCR came from a middle-aged woman in good health. The gene calls are TRBV11-1 and TRBJ2-4; 11 positions match TRBD2. CDR3 amino acids: CASSHTTSGVNIQYF. CDR3 nucleotide sequence: TGTGCCAGCAGCCACACGACTAGCGGGGTAAACATTCAGTACTTC.